This is a list of T cell receptor beta chains from one sample in a study of CD8 T cells in Susac syndrome. TCRdb reprocessed the immunoSEQ multiplex PCR reads via MiXCR and lists one record per CDR3 protein. The table has about 76,000 distinct CDR3 sequences, roughly 91% seen once. The sample was CD8+ T cells from PBMCs. These TCRs come from a human donor with multiple sclerosis. Each CDR3 is given with its conserved first and last residue. Only some rows state a clone size, as once, few, many or a class for expanded clones.

j_call v_call clone_size cdr3_aa
TRBJ2-7 TRBV4-1 - CASSQESRASYEQYF
TRBJ1-2 TRBV4-3 - CASSPHRGSYGYTF
TRBJ1-1 TRBV6-5 - CASSATGGVGEAFF
TRBJ2-5 TRBV4-1 - CASSQGQNQETQYF
TRBJ1-1 TRBV30 - CAWEGAFTEAFF
TRBJ1-1 TRBV6-6 - CASSYPDSTLDTEAFF
TRBJ2-7 TRBV28 - CASRKKGGSNEQYF
TRBJ1-5 TRBV19 - CASSIGDHQPQHF
TRBJ1-1 TRBV5-6 once CASSRNTEAFF
TRBJ2-7 TRBV20-1 - CSARIGTSGKYEQYF
TRBJ2-1 TRBV11-2 - CASGIPNEQFF
TRBJ2-5 TRBV13 - CASSTGGGETQYF
TRBJ1-1 TRBV5-6 once CASSLETDMNTEAFF
TRBJ2-2 TRBV12-3/TRBV12-4 - CASSLKTVGTGELFF
TRBJ2-7 TRBV20-1 - CSAPLVAGAYEQYF
TRBJ2-3 TRBV6-5 once CASSYSMAPGMADTQYF
TRBJ1-1 TRBV7-8 - CASSLGGTGAGTEAFF
TRBJ1-3 TRBV9 - CASSGGQQSRNTIYF
TRBJ2-7 TRBV27 - CASSWADTYEQYF
TRBJ2-1 TRBV24-1 - CATSDFGLAGVDEQFF
TRBJ2-1 TRBV4-1 once CASSRLAGEALAYNEQFF
TRBJ1-1 TRBV6-2/TRBV6-3 - CASSYTWTDAMNTEAFF
TRBJ2-5 TRBV7-8 - CASSLGQGQETQYF
TRBJ1-1 TRBV23-1 - CASSQSDRIGAEAFF
TRBJ2-7 TRBV9 - CASSVEGENEQYF
TRBJ2-2 TRBV6-5 - CASSYNGGNTGELFF
TRBJ2-5 TRBV28 - CASSLRGRGLQETQYF
TRBJ1-1 TRBV6-1 - CASSEAVYTEAFF
TRBJ1-5 TRBV6-1 - CASRDSGTVPQHF
TRBJ2-7 TRBV20-1 - CSALTISSYEQYF
TRBJ2-7 TRBV5-1 - CASSLELTEYEQYF
TRBJ2-2 TRBV28 - CASSLSGGRPGELFF
TRBJ2-7 TRBV27 - CASSPTSSYEQYF
TRBJ2-2 TRBV4-1 - CASSLGGMNTGELFF
TRBJ2-3 TRBV28 - CASDGTDTQYF
TRBJ2-7 TRBV6-2/TRBV6-3 - CASSTSGHSYEQYF
TRBJ2-7 TRBV19 - CASSPTGGYEQYF
TRBJ2-3 TRBV9 - CASSPASGRRTDTQYF
TRBJ1-5 TRBV15 - CATSRDVRTGGKPQHF
TRBJ2-5 TRBV7-9 - CASSSGTDQETQYF
TRBJ2-3 TRBV12-3/TRBV12-4 - CASSVARDTQYF
TRBJ1-6 TRBV3-1 - CASSQDGAPDNSPLHF
TRBJ1-3 TRBV23-1 - CASSQKGGPSGNTIYF
TRBJ1-1 TRBV29-1 - CSVKANTEAFF
TRBJ1-6 TRBV30 - CAWSGPYYLHF
TRBJ2-5 TRBV27 - CASSSPGQGTQYF
TRBJ2-7 TRBV30 once CAWSVVYEQYF
TRBJ2-1 TRBV5-1 - CASSFPGGRAGNEQFF
TRBJ1-4 TRBV11-2 - CASSSGTGMEKLFF
TRBJ1-4 TRBV12-3/TRBV12-4 - CASSYATNEKLFF
TRBJ2-7 TRBV5-1 - CASSPDTSYEQYF
TRBJ2-7 TRBV27 - CASSPPGYEQYF
TRBJ2-2 TRBV2 - CASGTGELFF
TRBJ1-5 TRBV27 once CASSYQAFHQPQHF
TRBJ1-1 TRBV6-5 - CASSAKGGGIEAFF
TRBJ2-1 TRBV19 - CASRGLFHEQFF
TRBJ2-1 TRBV9 - CASSPLGGTYNEQFF